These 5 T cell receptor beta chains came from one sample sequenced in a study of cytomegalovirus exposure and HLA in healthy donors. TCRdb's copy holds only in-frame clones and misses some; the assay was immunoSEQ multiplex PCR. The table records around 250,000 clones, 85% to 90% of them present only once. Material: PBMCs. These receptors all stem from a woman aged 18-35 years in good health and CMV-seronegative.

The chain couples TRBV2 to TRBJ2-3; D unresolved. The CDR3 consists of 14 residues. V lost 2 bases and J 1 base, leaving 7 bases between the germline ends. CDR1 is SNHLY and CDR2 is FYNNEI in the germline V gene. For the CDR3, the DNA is TGTGCCAGCAGTGAACTCCTAGGCACAGATACGCAGTATTTT. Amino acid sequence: CASSELLGTDTQYF.

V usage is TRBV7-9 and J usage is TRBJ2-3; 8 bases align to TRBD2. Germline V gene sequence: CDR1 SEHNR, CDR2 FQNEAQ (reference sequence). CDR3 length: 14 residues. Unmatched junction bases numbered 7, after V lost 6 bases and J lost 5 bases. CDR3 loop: CASRGPGGLDTQYF. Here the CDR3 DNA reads TGTGCCAGCAGAGGGCCGGGGGGGCTAGATACGCAGTATTTT. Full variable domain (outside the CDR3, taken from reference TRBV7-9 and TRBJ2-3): DTGVSQNPRHKITKRGQNVTFRCDPISEHNRLYWYRQTLGQGPEFLTYFQNEAQLEKSRLLSDRFSAERPKGSFSTLEIQRTEQGDSAMYLCASRGPGGLDTQYFGPGTRLTVL.

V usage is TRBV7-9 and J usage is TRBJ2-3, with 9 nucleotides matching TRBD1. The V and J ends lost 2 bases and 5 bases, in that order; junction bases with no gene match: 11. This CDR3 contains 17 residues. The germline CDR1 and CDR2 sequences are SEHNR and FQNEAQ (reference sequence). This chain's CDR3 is CASSLITGQGLGDTQYF. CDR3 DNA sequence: TGTGCCAGCAGCTTAATTACTGGACAGGGGCTCGGAGATACGCAGTATTTT.

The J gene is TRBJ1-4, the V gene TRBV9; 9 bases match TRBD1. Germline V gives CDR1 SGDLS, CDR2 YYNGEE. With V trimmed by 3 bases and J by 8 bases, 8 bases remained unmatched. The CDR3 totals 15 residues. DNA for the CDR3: TGTGCCAGCAGCGGGACCGGGGACAGGGACGAAAAACTGTTTTTT. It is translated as CASSGTGDRDEKLFF.

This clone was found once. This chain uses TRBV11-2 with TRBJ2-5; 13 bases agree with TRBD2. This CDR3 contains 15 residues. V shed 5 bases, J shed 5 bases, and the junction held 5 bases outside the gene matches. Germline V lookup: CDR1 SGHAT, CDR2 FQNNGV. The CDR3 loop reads CASSPGLAGRETQYF. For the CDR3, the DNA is TGTGCCAGCAGCCCGGGACTAGCGGGGAGGGAGACCCAGTACTTC.